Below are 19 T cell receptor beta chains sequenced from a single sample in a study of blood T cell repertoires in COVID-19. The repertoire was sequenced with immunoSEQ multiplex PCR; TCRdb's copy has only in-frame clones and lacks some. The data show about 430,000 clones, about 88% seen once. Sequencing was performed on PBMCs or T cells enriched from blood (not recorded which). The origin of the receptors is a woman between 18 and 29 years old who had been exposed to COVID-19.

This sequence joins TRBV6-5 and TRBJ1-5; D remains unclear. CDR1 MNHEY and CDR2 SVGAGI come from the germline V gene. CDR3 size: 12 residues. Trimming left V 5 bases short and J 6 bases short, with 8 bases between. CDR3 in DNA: TGTGCCAGCAGTACCCCGAGTCAGCCCCAGCATTTT. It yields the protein CASSTPSQPQHF.

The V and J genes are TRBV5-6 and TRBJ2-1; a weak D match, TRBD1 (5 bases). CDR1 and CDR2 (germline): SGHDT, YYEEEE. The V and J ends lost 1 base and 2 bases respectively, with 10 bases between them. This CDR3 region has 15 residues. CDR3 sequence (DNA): TGTGCCAGCAGCTTGATGGCAGGGACCTACAATGAGCAGTTCTTC. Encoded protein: CASSLMAGTYNEQFF.

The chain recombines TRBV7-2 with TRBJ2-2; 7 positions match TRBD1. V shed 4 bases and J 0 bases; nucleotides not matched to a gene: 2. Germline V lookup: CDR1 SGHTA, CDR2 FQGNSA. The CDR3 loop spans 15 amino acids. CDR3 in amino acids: CASSSDRTNTGELFF. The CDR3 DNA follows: TGTGCCAGCAGCTCGGACAGGACGAACACCGGGGAGCTGTTTTTT.

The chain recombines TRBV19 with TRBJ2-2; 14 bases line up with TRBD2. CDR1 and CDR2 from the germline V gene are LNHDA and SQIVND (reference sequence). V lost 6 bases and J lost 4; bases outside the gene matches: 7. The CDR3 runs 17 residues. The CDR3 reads CASSRGLAGVGTGELFF. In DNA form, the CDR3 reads TGTGCCAGTAGCAGGGGACTAGCGGGAGTAGGCACCGGGGAGCTGTTTTTT.

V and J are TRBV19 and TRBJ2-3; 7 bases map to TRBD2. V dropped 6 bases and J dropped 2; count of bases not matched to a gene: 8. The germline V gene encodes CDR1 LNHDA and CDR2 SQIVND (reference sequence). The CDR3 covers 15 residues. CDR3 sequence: CASRGPGGYTDTQYF. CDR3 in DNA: TGTGCCAGTAGGGGTCCGGGGGGTTACACAGATACGCAGTATTTT.

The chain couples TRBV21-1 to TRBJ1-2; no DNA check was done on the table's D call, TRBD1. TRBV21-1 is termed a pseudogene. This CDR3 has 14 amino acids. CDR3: CARPRTGPNYGYTF. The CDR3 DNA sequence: TGTGCCAGACCCCGGACAGGCCCTAACTATGGCTACACCTTC.

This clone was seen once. The CDR3 region is CASSPLPSTGDYGYTF. In DNA form, the CDR3 reads TGTGCCAGCTCACCACTACCCTCGACAGGGGACTATGGCTACACCTTC. This rearrangement joins TRBV18 to TRBJ1-2, with 8 bases aligning to TRBD1. Germline V gene data show CDR1 as KGHSH and CDR2 as LQKENI. CDR3 length: 16 amino acids. The junction had 7 bases not matched to a gene; V was cut back by 1 base and J by 3 bases.

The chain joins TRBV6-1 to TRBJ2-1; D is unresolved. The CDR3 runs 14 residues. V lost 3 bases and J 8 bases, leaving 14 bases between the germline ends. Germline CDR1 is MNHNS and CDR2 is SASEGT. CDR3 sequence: CASSDRNPLDEQFF. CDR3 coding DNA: TGTGCCAGCAGTGACAGGAACCCCTTGGATGAGCAGTTCTTC.

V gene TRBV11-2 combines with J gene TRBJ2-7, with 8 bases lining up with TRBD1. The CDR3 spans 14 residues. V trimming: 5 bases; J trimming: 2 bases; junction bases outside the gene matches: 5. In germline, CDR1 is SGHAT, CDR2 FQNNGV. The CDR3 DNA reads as TGTGCCAGCAGCGGGACAGGTGGGGCCTACGAGCAGTACTTC. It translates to CASSGTGGAYEQYF.

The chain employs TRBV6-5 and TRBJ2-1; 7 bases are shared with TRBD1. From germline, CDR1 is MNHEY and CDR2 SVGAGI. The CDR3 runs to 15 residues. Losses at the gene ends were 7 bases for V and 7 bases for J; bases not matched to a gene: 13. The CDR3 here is CASMMEPRGWNEQFF. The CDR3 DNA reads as TGTGCCAGCATGATGGAGCCCAGGGGGTGGAATGAGCAGTTCTTC.

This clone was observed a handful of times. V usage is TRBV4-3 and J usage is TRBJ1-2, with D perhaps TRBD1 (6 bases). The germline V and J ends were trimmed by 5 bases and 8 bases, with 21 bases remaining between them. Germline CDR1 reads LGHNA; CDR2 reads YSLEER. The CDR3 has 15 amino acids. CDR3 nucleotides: TGCGCCAGCAGCGCGCGGACAGCCCCGTTTTTGGGCTACACCTTC. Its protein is CASSARTAPFLGYTF.

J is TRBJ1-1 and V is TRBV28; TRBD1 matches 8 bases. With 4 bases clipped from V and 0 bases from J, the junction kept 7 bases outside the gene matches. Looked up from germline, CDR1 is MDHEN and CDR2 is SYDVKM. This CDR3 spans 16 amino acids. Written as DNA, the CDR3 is TGTGCCAGCAGTTCCCCAATGGGACAGGTGAACACTGAAGCTTTCTTT. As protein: CASSSPMGQVNTEAFF.

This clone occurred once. This chain's CDR3 is CASSSRLANAKNEQFF. DNA of the CDR3: TGTGCCAGCAGTTCAAGACTAGCCAACGCCAAAAATGAGCAGTTCTTC. The rearrangement links TRBV28 to TRBJ2-1; TRBD2 aligns across 7 bases. The CDR3 is 16 residues long. The ends lost 4 bases at V and 7 bases at J; junction bases unmatched: 13. Germline lookup yields CDR1 MDHEN and CDR2 SYDVKM.

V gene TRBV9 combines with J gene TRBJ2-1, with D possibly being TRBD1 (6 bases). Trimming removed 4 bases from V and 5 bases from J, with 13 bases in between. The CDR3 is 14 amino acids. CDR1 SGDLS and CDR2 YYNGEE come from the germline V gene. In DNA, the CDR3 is TGTGCCAGCAGCCCGGACAGTCCCGACAATGAGCAGTTCTTC. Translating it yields CASSPDSPDNEQFF.

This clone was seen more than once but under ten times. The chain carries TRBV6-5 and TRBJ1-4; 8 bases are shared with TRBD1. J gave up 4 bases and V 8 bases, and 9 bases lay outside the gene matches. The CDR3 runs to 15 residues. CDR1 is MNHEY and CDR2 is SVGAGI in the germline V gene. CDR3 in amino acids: CASLQGQGLNEKLFF. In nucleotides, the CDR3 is TGTGCCAGCCTGCAAGGACAGGGACTTAATGAAAAACTGTTTTTT.

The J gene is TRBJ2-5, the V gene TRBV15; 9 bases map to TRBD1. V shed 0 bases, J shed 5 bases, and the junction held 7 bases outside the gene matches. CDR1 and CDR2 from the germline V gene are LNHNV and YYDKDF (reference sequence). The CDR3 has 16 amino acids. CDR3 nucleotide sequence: TGTGCCACCAGCAGAGAAAGGACAGGGGTTCGGGAGACCCAGTACTTC. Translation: CATSRERTGVRETQYF.

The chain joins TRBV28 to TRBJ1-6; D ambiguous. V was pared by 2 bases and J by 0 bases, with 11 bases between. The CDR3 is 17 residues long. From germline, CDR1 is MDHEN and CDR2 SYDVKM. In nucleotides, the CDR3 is TGTGCCAGCAGTTTAGTAGGGAGCAGCTCCTATAATTCACCCCTCCACTTT. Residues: CASSLVGSSSYNSPLHF.

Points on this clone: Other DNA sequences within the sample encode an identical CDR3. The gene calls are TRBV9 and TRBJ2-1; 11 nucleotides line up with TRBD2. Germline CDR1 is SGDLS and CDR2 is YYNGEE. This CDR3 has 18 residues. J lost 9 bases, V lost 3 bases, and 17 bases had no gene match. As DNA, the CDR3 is TGTGCCAGCAGCGAGGAATCAAAAACTAGCGGGGGTTGGGGTGAGCAGTTCTTC. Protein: CASSEESKTSGGWGEQFF.

CDR3 sequence: CASSTTASYYSNQPQHF. In DNA, the CDR3 is TGTGCCAGTAGTACGACAGCTTCATATTATAGCAATCAGCCCCAGCATTTT. The J gene is TRBJ1-5, the V gene TRBV19; maybe TRBD1 (5 bases). Trimming removed 4 bases from V and 0 bases from J, with 16 bases in between. Per germline, CDR1 LNHDA and CDR2 SQIVND (reference sequence). This CDR3 region has 17 residues.